This T cell receptor beta chain was sequenced in a study of cytomegalovirus exposure and HLA in healthy donors. For this clone: Its antigen is unknown.

Study outcomes and limitations: 150 or so TCR beta chains were listed as cytomegalovirus-associated. Available immune exposure information was restricted to CMV serostatus only.

13 Jbeta primers and 60 Vbeta primers were used for the PCR. Assay used: immunoSEQ multiplex PCR; TCRdb lists only in-frame clones, some missing. The table lists roughly 72,000 clones, 70% to 85% of them singletons. The CDR3 runs to 12 residues. V shed 7 bases, J shed 6 bases, and the junction held 5 bases outside the gene matches. Germline assignment: CDR1 MNHEY and CDR2 SVGAGI. The source material was PBMCs. The sequence was obtained from a human donor in good health. The rearrangement joins TRBV6-5 to TRBJ1-1; 7 bases match TRBD1. This chain's CDR3 is CASTRQGAEAFF. The CDR3 DNA is TGTGCCAGCACGCGGCAGGGGGCTGAAGCTTTCTTT.